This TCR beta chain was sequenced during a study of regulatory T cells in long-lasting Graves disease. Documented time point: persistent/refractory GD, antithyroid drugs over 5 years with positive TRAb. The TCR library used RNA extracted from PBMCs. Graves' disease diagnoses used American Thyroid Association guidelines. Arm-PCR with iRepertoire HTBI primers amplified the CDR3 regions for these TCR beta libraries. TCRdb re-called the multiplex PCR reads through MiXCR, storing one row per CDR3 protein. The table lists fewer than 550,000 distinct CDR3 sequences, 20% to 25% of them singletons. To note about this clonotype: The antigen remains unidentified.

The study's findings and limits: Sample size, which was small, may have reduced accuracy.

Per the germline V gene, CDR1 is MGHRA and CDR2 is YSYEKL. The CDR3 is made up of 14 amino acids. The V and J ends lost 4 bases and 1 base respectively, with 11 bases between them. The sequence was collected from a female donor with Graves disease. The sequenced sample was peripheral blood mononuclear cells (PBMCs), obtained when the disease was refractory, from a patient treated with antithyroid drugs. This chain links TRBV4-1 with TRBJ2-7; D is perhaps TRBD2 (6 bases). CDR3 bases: TGCGCCAGCAGCCTTCCGGGACTTTCCTACGAGCAGTACTTC. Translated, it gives CASSLPGLSYEQYF.